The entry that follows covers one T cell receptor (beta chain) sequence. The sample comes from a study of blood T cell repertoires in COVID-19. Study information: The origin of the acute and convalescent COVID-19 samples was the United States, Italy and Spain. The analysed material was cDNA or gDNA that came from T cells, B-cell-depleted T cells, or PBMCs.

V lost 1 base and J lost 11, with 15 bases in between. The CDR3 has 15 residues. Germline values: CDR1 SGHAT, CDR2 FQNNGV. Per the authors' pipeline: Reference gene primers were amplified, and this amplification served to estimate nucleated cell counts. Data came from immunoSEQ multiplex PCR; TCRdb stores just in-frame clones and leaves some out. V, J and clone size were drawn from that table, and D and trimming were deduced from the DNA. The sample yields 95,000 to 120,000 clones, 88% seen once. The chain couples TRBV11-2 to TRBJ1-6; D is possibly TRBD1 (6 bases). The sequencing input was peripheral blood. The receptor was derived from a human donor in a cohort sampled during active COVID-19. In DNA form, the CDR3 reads TGTGCCAGCAGCTTAGCGGCCAGCTGGGACACACCCCTCCACTTT. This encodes CASSLAASWDTPLHF.